This TCR beta chain emerged from a study of blood T cell repertoires in COVID-19 (dated by TCRdb to the early 2020s). Regarding the study in general: Collaborator samples came from the United States, Italy and Spain and covered acute and convalescent phases of COVID-19. The material from the prospective study consisted of cDNA or gDNA derived from T cells, B-cell-depleted T cells, or PBMCs. HLA class I and class II types, where available, came from metadata supplied by the sample provider rather than from assay-based typing. Samples were obtained from the ongoing ImmuneRACE study (first 160 participants) and from 1,254 subjects provided by 6 global collaborators. Sample metadata almost always included a de-identified subject ID, COVID-19 status, age in years and sex. The repertoires were made available in a free public database intended to serve as a resource for research on the immune response to SARS-CoV-2. Subjects who had been exposed to COVID-19, were actively infected with it, or had recovered from it provided the deeply sampled blood TCRbeta repertoires that made up the dataset.

One collaborating source in Seattle enrolled patients during active infection and followed them longitudinally through the course of disease. Each collaborating institution followed its own protocols to collect whole blood in K2EDTA tubes. For TCRbeta analysis, collaborators shipped samples as frozen whole blood, isolated PBMCs, or DNA extracted from either of those sample types. About this clone: Its antigen is currently not known. No base quality information exists; no much larger clone differs at one position.

The germline V gene yields SGHRS for CDR1 and YFSETQ for CDR2. The CDR3 holds 13 amino acids from the cysteine to the phenylalanine. Of the read, only the CDR3 DNA is kept; its 39 bases are in frame from base 1. The germline V and J ends show losses of 0 bases and 8 bases respectively, and no gene match explains 4 bases of the junction. The immunoSEQ Assay, a bias-controlled multiplex PCR, was used to amplify TCRbeta CDR3 regions from genomic DNA. The original pipeline was this. Within the assay, amplification of reference gene primers was used to estimate how many nucleated cells each sample contained. To quantify the absolute abundance of each unique TCRbeta CDR3 rearrangement, sequence reads were collapsed and filtered. For each sample, productive Simpson clonality was calculated as the square root of Simpson's diversity index across productive rearrangements. Entries here come from immuneACCESS through TCRdb and include only in-frame sequences with V and J called. Some clones fail to appear in such tables; in the studies checked, an unresolved V gene covers under half of the shortfall, and the cause of the remainder is unknown. That table is the source of V, J and clone size, and D and trimming were worked out from the DNA. The sample contains fewer than 80,000 clones, 78% of them found a single time. Clones ranked in the top ten supply approximately 14% of the sample.

General study outcomes and caveats: Clinical and demographic metadata were provided uncurated, with the amount varying by source and participant.

The receptor chain draws on TRBV5-1 and TRBJ1-2, with 7 bases matching TRBD1. The source is a man in his sixties with COVID-19, enrolled during active disease. The sample comprised peripheral blood. The CDR3 amino acid sequence is: CASSLVGGRGYTF. Here is the DNA: TGCGCCAGCAGCTTGGTAGGGGGCCGCGGCTACACCTTC.